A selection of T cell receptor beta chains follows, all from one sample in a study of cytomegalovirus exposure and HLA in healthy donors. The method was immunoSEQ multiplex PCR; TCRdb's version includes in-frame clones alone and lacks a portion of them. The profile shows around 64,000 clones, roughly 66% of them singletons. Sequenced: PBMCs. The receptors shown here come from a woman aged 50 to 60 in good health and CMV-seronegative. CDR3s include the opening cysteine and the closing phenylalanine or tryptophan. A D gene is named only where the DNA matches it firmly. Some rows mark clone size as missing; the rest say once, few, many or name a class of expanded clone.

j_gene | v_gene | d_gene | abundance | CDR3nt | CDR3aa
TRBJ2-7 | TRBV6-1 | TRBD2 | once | TGTGCCAGCAGAGTAGCGGGACTCTACGAGCAGTACTTC | CASRVAGLYEQYF
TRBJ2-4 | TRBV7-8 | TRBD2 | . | TGTGCCAGCAGCTTAGCGGCCGGGACTAGCGGAGCCAAAAACATTCAGTACTTC | CASSLAAGTSGAKNIQYF
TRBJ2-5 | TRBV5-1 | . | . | TGCGCCAGCAGCTTGTACCGGGAAAGGGCCCAGTACTTC | CASSLYRERAQYF
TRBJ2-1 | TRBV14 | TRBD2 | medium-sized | TGTGCCAGCAGCCAAAGGACTAGCCCCTACAATGAGCAGTTCTTC | CASSQRTSPYNEQFF
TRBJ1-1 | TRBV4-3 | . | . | TGCGCCAGCAGCGCGAAGGCAACGGGGTACAGTGAAGCTTTCTTT | CASSAKATGYSEAFF
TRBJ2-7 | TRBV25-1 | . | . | TGTGCCAGTTCCGGGGGCGGGAGCACCTCCTACGAGCAGTACTTC | CASSGGGSTSYEQYF
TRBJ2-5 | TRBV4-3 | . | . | TGCGCCAGCAGCCAAGATTGGGGGCTAGCTGGCGGAGAGACCCAGTACTTC | CASSQDWGLAGGETQYF
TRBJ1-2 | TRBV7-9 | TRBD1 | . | TGTGCCAGCAGCGAGTCCGGGACAGGGGGCTTTGGCTACACCTTC | CASSESGTGGFGYTF
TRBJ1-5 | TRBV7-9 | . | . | TGTGCCAGCAGCCAGGGATGGGGTAGCAATCAGCCCCAGCATTTT | CASSQGWGSNQPQHF
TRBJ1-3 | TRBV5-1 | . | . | TGCGCCAGCAGACCAGGGGTTGCTGGAAACACCATATATTTT | CASRPGVAGNTIYF
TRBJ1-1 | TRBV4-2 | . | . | TGTGCCAGCAGCCCCCCAGACCTAGGGAACACTGAAGCTTTCTTT | CASSPPDLGNTEAFF
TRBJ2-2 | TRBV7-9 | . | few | TGTGCCAGCAAACCCCAGGGTGCGAACACCGGGGAGCTGTTTTTT | CASKPQGANTGELFF
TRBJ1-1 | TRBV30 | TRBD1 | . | TGTGCCTGGAGTGATCCGGGACAGTGGAACACTGAAGCTTTCTTT | CAWSDPGQWNTEAFF
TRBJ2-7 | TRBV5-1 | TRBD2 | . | TGCGCCAGCAGCTTGGGAGTGCTAGCGGGAGGGGGGGAGCAGTACTTC | CASSLGVLAGGGEQYF
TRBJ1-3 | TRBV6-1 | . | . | TGTGCCAGCAGTGTCAGGGAAAGAAACGCCATATATTTT | CASSVRERNAIYF
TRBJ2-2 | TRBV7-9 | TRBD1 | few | TGTGTCAGCAGCTTAGCCGGGACAGGATCGGGCACCGGGGAGCTGTTTTTT | CVSSLAGTGSGTGELFF
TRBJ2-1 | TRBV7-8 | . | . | TGTGCCAGCAGCTCACAGGGTCCGGATGAGCAGTTCTTC | CASSSQGPDEQFF
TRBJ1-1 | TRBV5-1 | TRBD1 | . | TGCGCCAGCAGCTTGGCGGGACAGGGGAACACTGAAGCTTTCTTT | CASSLAGQGNTEAFF
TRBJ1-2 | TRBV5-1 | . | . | TGCGCCAGCAGCCCCCGGGAGGGGGTGGATGGCTACACCTTC | CASSPREGVDGYTF
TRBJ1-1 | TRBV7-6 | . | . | TGTGCCAGAGGGGGTGGTGGTAACATGGAGAACACTGAAGCTTTCTTT | CARGGGGNMENTEAFF
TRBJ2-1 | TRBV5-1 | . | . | TGCGCCAGCAGCATGGAGCCTAGCGCATACAATGAGCAGTTCTTC | CASSMEPSAYNEQFF
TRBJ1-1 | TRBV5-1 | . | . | TGCGCCAGCAGCATCCCGGGTGTAACAAGAGCTTTCTTT | CASSIPGVTRAFF
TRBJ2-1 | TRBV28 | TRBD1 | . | TGTGCCAGCAGTCGACAGGGGGCCTATGAGCAGTTCTTC | CASSRQGAYEQFF
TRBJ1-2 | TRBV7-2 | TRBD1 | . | TGTGCCAGCAGCTTAGCCCCGACAGGGGGCGCAGTTAGTGGCTACACCTTC | CASSLAPTGGAVSGYTF
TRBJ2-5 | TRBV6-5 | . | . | TGTGCCAGCAGTTACTCGGGTAGCGGTAGAGAGACCCAGTACTTC | CASSYSGSGRETQYF
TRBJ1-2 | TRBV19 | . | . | TGTGCTTCCCATCGTGGAAAGGGGTTCTTGGACTATGGCTACACCTTC | CASHRGKGFLDYGYTF
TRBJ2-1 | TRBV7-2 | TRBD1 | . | TGTGCCAGCAGCGCACCGGGACAGTACAATGAGCAGTTCTTC | CASSAPGQYNEQFF
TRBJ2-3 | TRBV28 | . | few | TGTGCCAGCAGTTTCGCGGTCACTGGCACAGATACGCAGTATTTT | CASSFAVTGTDTQYF
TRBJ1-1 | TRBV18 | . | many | TGTGCCAGCTCACACCCACAGGGACGTGCTTTCTTT | CASSHPQGRAFF
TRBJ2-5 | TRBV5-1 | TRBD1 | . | TGCGCCAGCAGCTTTGGGGACAGACAAGAGACCCAGTACTTC | CASSFGDRQETQYF